A single sample is the source of the 17 T cell receptor beta chains below, sequenced in a study of Ad26.COV2.S vaccination and SARS-CoV-2 variants. The treatment was: roughly 20 received Ad26.COV2.S at low or high dose, single or two shots; about 5 received placebo; per-sample allocation not given. Day 63 after the first injection of vaccine or placebo was the sampling time. The protocol was immunoSEQ multiplex PCR, while the TCRdb copy is restricted to in-frame clones and leaves out a portion. The sample shows about 420,000 clones, around 87% of them seen only once. The input for sequencing was peripheral blood, taken in a trial of Ad26.COV2.S vaccine versus placebo. These TCRs come from a person aged 18-60 years who received the Ad26.COV2.S COVID-19 vaccine or a placebo.

The rearrangement joins TRBV28 to TRBJ1-2; D is perhaps TRBD1 (5 bases). V was pared by 2 bases and J by 1 base, with 11 bases between. Germline-derived CDR1 and CDR2 are MDHEN and SYDVKM. The CDR3 extends over 15 amino acids. CDR3 loop: CASSLDSGGNYGYTF. CDR3 bases: TGTGCCAGCAGTTTAGATTCCGGGGGTAACTATGGCTACACCTTC.

The gene calls are TRBV19 and TRBJ1-1; 9 nucleotides line up with TRBD1. The junction had 13 bases not matched to a gene; V was cut back by 6 bases and J by 2 bases. The CDR3 extends over 17 amino acids. Germline CDR1 reads LNHDA; CDR2 reads SQIVND (reference sequence). The CDR3 loop is CASSLRQGDQSNTEAFF. The DNA for the CDR3 is TGTGCCAGTAGCCTCAGACAGGGGGACCAATCAAACACTGAAGCTTTCTTT. Variable domain in full (rest from reference TRBV19 and TRBJ1-1): DGGITQSPKYLFRKEGQNVTLSCEQNLNHDAMYWYRQDPGQGLRLIYYSQIVNDFQKGDIAEGYSVSREKKESFPLTVTSAQKNPTAFYLCASSLRQGDQSNTEAFFGQGTRLTVV.

The chain links TRBV9 to TRBJ2-1, with a weak D call TRBD1 (6 bases). Trimming removed 0 bases from V and 3 bases from J, with 10 bases in between. The CDR3 has 15 residues. Per germline, CDR1 SGDLS and CDR2 YYNGEE. CDR3 amino acids: CASSVEGGRYNEQFF. Here the CDR3 DNA reads TGTGCCAGCAGCGTAGAAGGGGGACGCTACAATGAGCAGTTCTTC.

The V gene is TRBV27, the J gene TRBJ2-1; no clear D. Trimming cost V 5 bases and J 1 base, with 9 bases left between them. CDR1 is MNHEY and CDR2 is SMNVEV in the germline V gene (reference sequence). This CDR3 has 14 amino acids. The CDR3 spells CASSTLASYNEQFF. The CDR3 DNA is TGTGCCAGCAGTACCCTGGCTTCCTACAATGAGCAGTTCTTC.

This chain connects TRBV7-9 to TRBJ2-1; 7 nucleotides line up with TRBD2. The CDR3 consists of 13 residues. CDR1 and CDR2 from the germline V gene are SEHNR and FQNEAQ (reference sequence). V trimming: 5 bases; J trimming: 8 bases; junction bases outside the gene matches: 6. This chain's CDR3 is CASSRGGRHEQFF. CDR3 bases: TGTGCCAGCAGCCGGGGAGGGCGACATGAGCAGTTCTTC. The full variable domain, in which reference TRBV7-9 and TRBJ2-1 provide the parts outside the CDR3, is DTGVSQNPRHKITKRGQNVTFRCDPISEHNRLYWYRQTLGQGPEFLTYFQNEAQLEKSRLLSDRFSAERPKGSFSTLEIQRTEQGDSAMYLCASSRGGRHEQFFGPGTRLTVL.

This chain connects TRBV6-4 to TRBJ2-7; D gene ambiguous. CDR1 MRHNA and CDR2 SNTAGT come from the germline V gene. V was cut by 3 bases and J by 4 bases, with 10 bases left in between. The CDR3 loop spans 13 amino acids. In nucleotides, the CDR3 is TGTGCCAGCAGTGAAGTCCCGAGGTACGAGCAGTACTTC. Translating gives CASSEVPRYEQYF.

A note on this clone: The same CDR3 also results from other DNA sequences found in this sample. This chain joins TRBV5-1 and TRBJ2-6, with D unresolved. Germline CDR1 SGHRS, CDR2 YFSETQ. The CDR3 sequence is 17 residues long. Trimming took off 3 bases at V and 0 bases at J, with 13 bases between the two ends. The CDR3 is CASSWTGLSSGANVLTF. CDR3 bases: TGCGCCAGCAGCTGGACGGGTCTATCCTCTGGGGCCAACGTCCTGACTTTC.

The V and J genes are TRBV7-9 and TRBJ1-4, with unresolved D. V was trimmed by 4 bases and J by 3 bases, leaving 9 bases between them. Per germline, CDR1 SEHNR and CDR2 FQNEAQ (reference sequence). The CDR3 runs 14 residues. The CDR3 here is CASSWTSANEKLFF. DNA for the CDR3: TGTGCCAGCAGCTGGACGTCAGCTAATGAAAAACTGTTTTTT. Full variable domain (rest looked up from reference TRBV7-9 and TRBJ1-4): DTGVSQNPRHKITKRGQNVTFRCDPISEHNRLYWYRQTLGQGPEFLTYFQNEAQLEKSRLLSDRFSAERPKGSFSTLEIQRTEQGDSAMYLCASSWTSANEKLFFGSGTQLSVL.

The chain joins TRBV3-1 (or the pseudogene TRBV3-2) to TRBJ1-1; the D is unclear. This CDR3 spans 11 amino acids. Between the trimmed V and J ends, which lost 6 bases and 11 bases, there was a span of 13 bases. Germline V gene lookup returns CDR1 LGHDT and CDR2 YNNKEL (reference sequence). The CDR3 reads CASSPGGPAFF. The CDR3 nucleotides are TGTGCCAGCAGTCCCGGCGGGCCGGCTTTCTTT.

This chain links TRBV30 with TRBJ1-4, with a weak D call TRBD1 (5 bases). The CDR3 sequence is 14 residues long. Germline V gene sequence: CDR1 GTSNPN, CDR2 SVGIG (reference sequence). V was pared by 3 bases and J by 0 bases, with 8 bases between. The CDR3, as DNA: TGTGCCTGGAGCCTACAGGCAACTAATGAAAAACTGTTTTTT. Translating gives CAWSLQATNEKLFF.

The rearrangement joins TRBV4-3 to TRBJ2-3, with 10 nucleotides matching TRBD1. The V segment lost 5 bases and the J segment 6 bases; nucleotides outside the gene matches: 11. Germline CDR1 and CDR2: LGHNA and YSLEER. The CDR3 totals 16 residues. This chain's CDR3 is CASSSAGTGVFDTQYF. The CDR3 DNA reads as TGCGCCAGCAGCTCCGCCGGGACAGGGGTCTTCGATACGCAGTATTTT.

This chain uses TRBV27 with TRBJ1-6; D remains ambiguous. The germline V gene encodes CDR1 MNHEY and CDR2 SMNVEV (reference sequence). The CDR3 length is 14 residues. V was cut by 2 bases and J by 0 bases, with 2 bases left in between. CDR3 residues: CASSLDSYNSPLHF. The DNA of the CDR3 is TGTGCCAGCAGTTTAGACTCCTATAATTCACCCCTCCACTTT.

The genes are TRBV6-5 and TRBJ2-1, with 7 bases lining up with TRBD2. The V segment lost 6 bases and the J segment 7 bases; nucleotides outside the gene matches: 12. CDR3 length equals 15 residues. The germline CDR1 and CDR2 sequences are MNHEY and SVGAGI. The CDR3 region is CASSEIGGGINEQFF. The CDR3 region has the DNA TGTGCCAGCAGCGAGATTGGGGGGGGGATTAATGAGCAGTTCTTC.

The V call is TRBV6-1, the J call TRBJ2-2; no clear D. Trimming took off 2 bases at V and 4 bases at J, with 14 bases between the two ends. The CDR3 sequence is 16 residues long. The germline V gene has CDR1 MNHNS and CDR2 SASEGT. The CDR3 DNA is TGTGCCAGCAGTGAATCCCCCAATAGGGCCACCGGGGAGCTGTTTTTT. It yields the protein CASSESPNRATGELFF.

The V call is TRBV11-3, the J call TRBJ2-7, with a weak D call TRBD1 (5 bases). CDR3 length equals 15 residues. CDR1 SGHNT and CDR2 YENEEA come from the germline V gene. With 5 bases removed from V and 0 bases from J, the gap between germline ends came to 14 bases. In DNA, the CDR3 is TGTGCCAGCAGCCAGGCTGGGGCGAGCTCCTACGAGCAGTACTTC. This translates into CASSQAGASSYEQYF.

This clone was detected only once. The rearrangement links TRBV7-2 to TRBJ1-5; 8 nucleotides align to TRBD1. CDR3 length equals 14 residues. Germline CDR1 reads SGHTA; CDR2 reads FQGNSA. After removal of 5 bases from V and 7 bases from J, the junction contained 7 bases not matched to a gene. CDR3: CASSLRQGTQPQHF. The CDR3 DNA reads as TGTGCCAGCAGCCTGAGACAGGGGACCCAGCCCCAGCATTTT.

The chain has TRBV5-6 and TRBJ2-4; D unclear. This CDR3 is 16 amino acids long. Between the trimmed V and J ends, which lost 4 bases and 0 bases, there was a span of 14 bases. Germline V gene data show CDR1 as SGHDT and CDR2 as YYEEEE. The CDR3 reads CASSPTVELAKNIQYF. CDR3 sequence (DNA): TGTGCCAGCAGCCCGACGGTAGAATTAGCCAAAAACATTCAGTACTTC.